The subject of this entry is one T cell receptor beta chain. The antigen remains undetermined. These data originate in a study of shared clonotypes between healthy human individuals. Findings and limits, study-wide: Though the depth was large, rarefaction showed that sorted-subset sequencing was incomplete. The genetic and exposure-history diversity represented was limited by few donors.

CDR1 MDHEN and CDR2 SYDVKM come from the germline V gene. V was clipped by 8 bases and J by 1 base, with 11 bases between them. The CDR3 is 13 amino acids. Sorted-subset replicate PCR reactions contained roughly 190 ng DNA, corresponding to some 30,000 T cell genomes. Clones were sequenced by immunoSEQ multiplex PCR, and TCRdb holds only the in-frame ones, with some missing. The table lists roughly 320,000 clones, around 87% of them singletons. The chain carries TRBV28 and TRBJ1-1; TRBD1 might be the D (6 bases). The sequenced sample consisted of memory CD8+ T cells sorted from blood. Subset indicated: CD45RO+ cells pooled with CCR7-negative TemRA cells. The source of this sequence is a man between 18 and 29 years old in good health. The CDR3 coding sequence is TGTGCCAGCTCAGTGACAGGGAACACTGAAGCTTTCTTT. This sequence encodes CASSVTGNTEAFF.